This T cell receptor (beta chain) was recorded in a study of regulatory T cells in long-lasting Graves disease. CDR1 is SNHLY and CDR2 is FYNNEI in the germline V gene. This CDR3 is 14 amino acids long. V was clipped by 7 bases and J by 2 bases, with 14 bases between them. Through Arm-PCR of CDR3 regions and iRepertoire HTBI primers, TCR beta libraries were built. TCRdb independently ran MiXCR on the multiplex PCR reads; one entry per CDR3 protein. The sample holds approximately 540,000 distinct CDR3 sequences; approximately 12% are singletons and the top ten take almost 9%. In this sample, this clonotype turned up many times. Time point here: newly diagnosed GD, antithyroid drugs for less than 3 months. The TCR library was prepared using RNA isolated from PBMCs. In addition, the sample was reused for a study of T cells in Graves' hyperthyroidism and ophthalmopathy. That source notes: Subjects aged 18 to 65 presented with newly diagnosed hyperthyroidism of less than 2 months' duration. A set of HTBI primers served as the primers for a first-round RT-PCR of the TCR CDR3. Median prediction lead before ophthalmopathy onset was around seven months with the model.

The chain employs TRBV2 and TRBJ1-2; TRBD1 might be the D (5 bases). The material sequenced was peripheral blood mononuclear cells (PBMCs), taken at new diagnosis, from a patient treated with antithyroid drugs. This receptor was obtained from a woman in her 30s with Graves disease. The CDR3 is CASTRKRDNYGYTF. The CDR3 DNA follows: TGTGCCAGCACTAGGAAAAGGGACAACTATGGCTACACCTTC.